The clone carrying this T cell receptor beta chain was seen more than once but under ten times. Antigen specificity is unknown. The entry originates in a study of cytomegalovirus exposure and HLA in healthy donors. Study observations and caveats: Most TCR beta V segments were productive about 90% or about 30% of the time in an earlier analysis. For TCR beta chains, V- and J-gene trimming was later linked to a missense DCLRE1C variant.

The CDR3 is made up of 12 amino acids. V lost 5 bases and J lost 9, with 8 bases in between. CDR1 is ENHRY and CDR2 is SYGVKD in the germline V gene. 13 Jbeta primers and 60 Vbeta primers were used for the PCR. The data were produced by immunoSEQ multiplex PCR, yet TCRdb's version contains in-frame clones alone and is incomplete. The sample carries 150,000 to 200,000 clones, 70% to 90% recorded once. The specimen was PBMCs. This receptor was identified in a man between 18 and 29 years old in good health and CMV-seropositive. The chain couples TRBV10-3 to TRBJ1-6, with unresolved D. The CDR3 DNA follows: TGTGCCATCAGTTCCCTCGGTTCACCCCTCCACTTT. Translating gives CAISSLGSPLHF.